The next 11 T cell receptor beta chains were all read from a single sample in a study of CD8 T cells in Susac syndrome. cDNA came from about 0.51 to 1 ug RNA primed by random hexamers. TCRdb reanalysed the immunoSEQ multiplex PCR reads using MiXCR and keeps one entry per CDR3 protein. Of roughly 130,000 distinct CDR3 sequences in the sample, around 94% are singletons; the top ten hold less than 0.15%. Material for sequencing was CD4+ T cells from PBMCs. Receptors originate from a human donor with multiple sclerosis.

The chain links TRBV3-1 to TRBJ2-1, with D possibly TRBD2 on 6 matching bases. V shed 1 base and J shed 1 base, with 14 bases lying between them. The CDR3 covers 17 residues. Germline V lookup: CDR1 LGHDT, CDR2 YNNKEL (reference sequence). The CDR3 here is CASSQGIGGVSYNEQFF. The CDR3 DNA is TGTGCCAGCAGCCAAGGGATAGGCGGGGTATCCTACAATGAGCAGTTCTTC.

The chain joins TRBV9 to TRBJ2-3, with TRBD2 matching over 7 bases. This CDR3 is 16 amino acids long. Germline CDR1 is SGDLS and CDR2 is YYNGEE. The V gene end was trimmed by 1 base and the J gene end by 0 bases; junction bases not matched to a gene: 5. The CDR3 region is CASSVTTGGSTDTQYF. CDR3 coding DNA: TGTGCCAGCAGCGTAACCACGGGGGGTAGCACAGATACGCAGTATTTT.

A word on this clonotype: The conserved final phenylalanine or tryptophan is absent from the CDR3, which likely points to a read error. The limits of the CDR3 on the DNA are not certain, so only TCRdb's listed CDR3 is given. The chain employs TRBV7-9 and TRBJ1-1; the table names TRBD1, a call not compared with the DNA. Inclusive of both ends, the CDR3 amounts to 17 amino acids. The germline CDR1 and CDR2 sequences are SEHNR and FQNEAQ (reference sequence). This CDR3 reads CASSLRRDTPGRTEAFL.

CDR3 in amino acids: CASSPRDRALANYGYTF. In DNA form, the CDR3 reads TGTGCCAGCAGCCCCCGGGACAGGGCCTTAGCTAACTATGGCTACACCTTC. The V gene is TRBV7-8, the J gene TRBJ1-2; TRBD1 matches 9 bases. Trimming cost V 5 bases and J 0 bases; bases outside gene matches: 10. The CDR3 length is 17 residues. Germline CDR1 and CDR2: SGHVS and FQNEAQ.

The V gene is TRBV5-1, the J gene TRBJ2-5; perhaps TRBD2 as D (6 bases). Germline-derived CDR1 and CDR2 are SGHRS and YFSETQ. Between the trimmed V and J ends, which lost 3 bases and 4 bases, there was a span of 16 bases. The CDR3 has 15 amino acids. The CDR3 is CASSSLTSHSETQYF. In DNA form, the CDR3 reads TGCGCCAGCAGCTCACTGACTAGTCATTCAGAGACCCAGTACTTC. Using reference TRBV5-1 and TRBJ2-5 for the parts outside the CDR3, the full variable domain is KAGVTQTPRYLIKTRGQQVTLSCSPISGHRSVSWYQQTPGQGLQFLFEYFSETQRNKGNFPGRFSGRQFSNSRSEMNVSTLELGDSALYLCASSSLTSHSETQYFGPGTRLLVL.

The chain employs TRBV5-1 and TRBJ1-1, with D unresolved. The CDR3 is made up of 15 amino acids. Trimming removed 0 bases from V and 0 bases from J, with 9 bases in between. Per the germline V gene, CDR1 is SGHRS and CDR2 is YFSETQ. The CDR3, as DNA: TGCGCCAGCAGCTTGGAGGAGGCCTTGAACACTGAAGCTTTCTTT. It codes for CASSLEEALNTEAFF.

This clonotype occurred once. This chain uses TRBV6-5 with TRBJ1-3; 7 bases fit TRBD1. There are 16 residues in the CDR3. Trimming removed 0 bases from V and 2 bases from J; junction bases left unmatched: 4. The V gene's germline CDR1 is MNHEY and CDR2 SVGAGI. The CDR3 DNA reads TGTGCCAGCAGTTACTCCCCGACAGGGACTGGAAACACCATATATTTT. Translated, it gives CASSYSPTGTGNTIYF.

The CDR3 region is CASGLDRVNTEAFF. For the CDR3, the DNA is TGTGCTAGTGGTTTGGACAGGGTGAACACTGAAGCTTTCTTT. The chain joins TRBV12-5 to TRBJ1-1; D might be TRBD1 (6 bases). Germline V CDR1 and CDR2: LGHNT, FRNRAP. This CDR3 contains 14 residues. V was shortened by 1 base and J by 0 bases, with 6 bases between the two germline ends. The variable domain in full, completed from reference TRBV12-5 and TRBJ1-1, reads DARVTQTPRHKVTEMGQEVTMRCQPILGHNTVFWYRQTMMQGLELLAYFRNRAPLDDSGMPKDRFSAEMPDATLATLKIQPSEPRDSAVYFCASGLDRVNTEAFFGQGTRLTVV.

The chain has TRBV12-3 or TRBV12-4 and TRBJ2-3, with D uncertain. CDR3 length equals 13 residues. Trimming took 2 bases from V and 3 from J, leaving 6 bases between them. DNA for the CDR3: TGTGCCAGCAGTTTAATGGAGACAGATACGCAGTATTTT. Encoded protein: CASSLMETDTQYF.

This clonotype has a single count. The CDR3 loop is CASSPPGLPSEQYF. The CDR3 region has the DNA TGCGCCAGCAGCCCTCCGGGACTACCCTCTGAGCAGTACTTC. The chain combines TRBV5-1 with TRBJ2-7; the match to TRBD2 covers 7 bases. This CDR3 spans 14 amino acids. Germline V lookup: CDR1 SGHRS, CDR2 YFSETQ. V was pared by 4 bases and J by 7 bases, with 11 bases of the junction left unmatched. Based on the CDR3 plus reference TRBV5-1 and TRBJ2-7, the full variable domain is KAGVTQTPRYLIKTRGQQVTLSCSPISGHRSVSWYQQTPGQGLQFLFEYFSETQRNKGNFPGRFSGRQFSNSRSEMNVSTLELGDSALYLCASSPPGLPSEQYFGPGTRLTVT.

The CDR3 loop is CASSLAGGGQVEQFF. Here the CDR3 DNA reads TGTGCCAGCAGCTTAGCGGGAGGAGGTCAGGTTGAGCAGTTCTTC. This chain connects TRBV6-5 to TRBJ2-1, with TRBD2 identical over 10 bases. V was clipped by 6 bases and J by 9 bases; unmatched bases: 11. Germline CDR1 MNHEY, CDR2 SVGAGI. The CDR3 contains 15 residues.